The rows below give T cell receptor beta chains drawn from one sample of a study of OX40 agonist ivuxolimab in advanced cancers. The protocol was immunoSEQ multiplex PCR, while the TCRdb copy is restricted to in-frame clones and leaves out a portion. The sample lists 60,000 to 80,000 clones, about 81% occurring once. The sequencing here drew on CD4+ or CD8+ T cells sorted from blood, taken in a trial of the OX40 agonist ivuxolimab. These receptors were collected from an adult with an advanced solid tumor such as melanoma, head and neck, liver or kidney cancer. Both conserved end residues are part of each CDR3. The D gene is left open where the match is weak. Rows may omit the clone size; those that give it use once, few, many or a size class.

clone_size,v_call,j_call,d_call,cdr3_length,cdr3_nt,cdr3_aa
-,TRBV2,TRBJ2-1,-,11,TGTGCCAGCAGGGAAGCGGTGACGCAGTTCTTC,CASREAVTQFF
-,TRBV4-2,TRBJ1-1,-,14,TGTGCCAGCAGCCAGCCACAGGTGAACACTGAAGCTTTCTTT,CASSQPQVNTEAFF
-,TRBV5-4,TRBJ2-7,-,14,TGTGCCAGCAGCTTCGGGACCAGGACCTACGAGCAGTACTTC,CASSFGTRTYEQYF
medium-sized,TRBV6-5,TRBJ1-1,-,15,TGTGCCAGCAGTTACATCCAGGCGATGAACACTGAAGCTTTCTTT,CASSYIQAMNTEAFF
-,TRBV29-1,TRBJ2-4,TRBD1,13,TGCAGCGTTGCCGGGACAGACAAAAACATTCAGTACTTC,CSVAGTDKNIQYF
-,TRBV2,TRBJ2-5,-,12,TGTGCCAGTAGACAGTACCAAGAGACCCAGTACTTC,CASRQYQETQYF
-,TRBV5-6,TRBJ2-7,-,14,TGTGCCAGCAGCTTGGGGGGAGACTCCTACGAGCAGTACTTC,CASSLGGDSYEQYF
once,TRBV5-4,TRBJ2-7,TRBD1,14,TGTGCCAGCAGCCAGGGGACAGGGGGCGACGAGCAGTACTTC,CASSQGTGGDEQYF
-,TRBV30,TRBJ1-5,-,15,TGTGCCTGGAGGGAGGAGGGGTTGATCAATCAGCCCCAGCATTTT,CAWREEGLINQPQHF
-,TRBV7-9,TRBJ1-2,-,18,TGTGCCAGCAGCTCAAGCCCGGGGACTTCCTACAGCTCCGGTGTCTACACCTTC,CASSSSPGTSYSSGVYTF
-,TRBV14,TRBJ1-6,TRBD1,15,TGTGCCAGCAGCCAAGTAGGACAGGGAGGTAGAGCCCTCCACTTT,CASSQVGQGGRALHF
once,TRBV27,TRBJ2-7,TRBD1,17,TGTGCCAGCAGTTTAGATTTAAGACAGGGGCAAGCCTACGAGCAGTACTTC,CASSLDLRQGQAYEQYF
-,TRBV10-1,TRBJ2-5,-,14,TGCGCCAGCAGTCCGGACAGAACCCAAGAGACCCAGTACTTC,CASSPDRTQETQYF
-,TRBV5-4,TRBJ1-2,-,15,TGTGCCAGCAGCTTCGCCCAGAACAGAAATTATGGCTACACCTTC,CASSFAQNRNYGYTF
-,TRBV4-3,TRBJ1-2,TRBD1,13,TGCGCCAGCAGCTCACAGACAGGGGACGGCTACACCTTC,CASSSQTGDGYTF
-,TRBV5-6,TRBJ2-5,-,13,TGTGCCAGCAGCCCGGCCGGGGGAGAGACCCAGTACTTC,CASSPAGGETQYF
-,TRBV12-5,TRBJ2-5,TRBD1,14,TGTGCTAGTGGCCCGGGACAGCCCGGCGAGACCCAGTACTTC,CASGPGQPGETQYF
-,TRBV4-2,TRBJ1-4,-,15,TGTGCCAGCAGCCAAGATAGGCAGGGTAATGAAAAACTGTTTTTT,CASSQDRQGNEKLFF
-,TRBV6-1,TRBJ1-5,-,15,TGTGCCAGCAGCGTTAACAGGTATAGCAATCAGCCCCAGCATTTT,CASSVNRYSNQPQHF
-,TRBV27,TRBJ2-1,TRBD2,14,TGTGCCAGCAGTTTGACTAGCGGGAGTACGGAGCAGTTCTTC,CASSLTSGSTEQFF
once,TRBV29-1,TRBJ1-4,-,15,TGCAGCGTTGCCCGCGGGCAGGGCCGTACTGAAAAACTGTTTTTT,CSVARGQGRTEKLFF
-,TRBV7-3,TRBJ1-1,-,12,TGTGCCAGCAGCTTAATGGGGCTCGGGGCTTTCTTT,CASSLMGLGAFF
-,TRBV9,TRBJ2-3,-,14,TGTGCCAGCAGCGTTACGCTGACCATAGATACGCAGTATTTT,CASSVTLTIDTQYF
-,TRBV4-1,TRBJ2-6,-,19,TGCGCCAGCAGCCAAGACTCCCCAGGTACGACCTCTGGGGCCAACGTCCTGACTTTC,CASSQDSPGTTSGANVLTF
-,TRBV18,TRBJ1-2,-,15,TGTGCCAGCTCACCACCGGCGGTTCGTTCGGGCGGCTACACCTTC,CASSPPAVRSGGYTF
-,TRBV29-1,TRBJ1-1,-,11,TGCAGCGTTGCGGGAGTATTTGAAGCTTTCTTT,CSVAGVFEAFF
-,TRBV30,TRBJ2-4,-,12,TGTGCCTGGAGTCCCCGGGGGCGCCTTCAGTACTTC,CAWSPRGRLQYF
-,TRBV9,TRBJ1-1,-,15,TGTGCCAGCAGCGTAGGGGGCAGGGGATTCACTGAAGCTTTCTTT,CASSVGGRGFTEAFF
-,TRBV29-1,TRBJ1-1,-,14,TGCAGCGCTACCCTTGGGGGATTTAGCACTGAAGCTTTCTTT,CSATLGGFSTEAFF
once,TRBV10-1,TRBJ2-1,TRBD2,15,TGCGCCAGCAGTGAGTCCTGGGGAGCGGGGAATGAGCAGTTCTTC,CASSESWGAGNEQFF
-,TRBV2,TRBJ2-5,-,13,TGTGCCAGCAGTACGGGGCAGGGGGAGACCCAGTACTTC,CASSTGQGETQYF
-,TRBV7-9,TRBJ2-2,TRBD1,15,TGTGCCAGCAGCTTAGGGACAGGGGACACCGGGGAGCTGTTTTTT,CASSLGTGDTGELFF
once,TRBV27,TRBJ1-6,-,18,TGTGCCAGCAGTTCCGGTTTAGGGGGTGTTGGGGGGAATTCACCCCTCCACTTT,CASSSGLGGVGGNSPLHF
-,TRBV18,TRBJ2-3,-,17,TGTGCCAGCTCACCGTTAGACGGGGACCCTAGCACAGATACGCAGTATTTT,CASSPLDGDPSTDTQYF
-,TRBV7-9,TRBJ1-4,TRBD1,14,TGTGCCAGCAGCTACCGACAGGGGAGGGAAAAACTGTTTTTT,CASSYRQGREKLFF
-,TRBV29-1,TRBJ1-2,TRBD1,13,TGCAGCGTCAAAAAGGACAGGGGTTATGGCTACACCTTC,CSVKKDRGYGYTF
-,TRBV19,TRBJ1-2,TRBD1,14,TGTGCCAGTAGGTTGGACAGGGAATACTATGGCTACACCTTC,CASRLDREYYGYTF
few,TRBV13,TRBJ2-6,-,16,TGTGCCAGCAGCTTATTTCCGGACTCTGGGGCCAACGTCCTGACTTTC,CASSLFPDSGANVLTF
-,TRBV30,TRBJ2-1,-,13,TGTGCCTGGAGTAACCAACGATACAATGAGCAGTTCTTC,CAWSNQRYNEQFF
-,TRBV5-6,TRBJ2-7,-,15,TGTGCCAGCAGCTTGATGAGGGGGAGCTCCTACGAGCAGTACTTC,CASSLMRGSSYEQYF
-,TRBV11-3,TRBJ2-7,-,16,TGTGCCAGCAGCGCACGCTCACTAGGCGCCCTCCACGAGCAGTACTTC,CASSARSLGALHEQYF
-,TRBV2,TRBJ2-3,-,15,TGTGCCAGCAGTGAGGGCTGGGGGGCCGCAGATACGCAGTATTTT,CASSEGWGAADTQYF
-,TRBV10-3,TRBJ2-3,-,13,TGTGCCATCAGTGGGGGGTGGACAGATACGCAGTATTTT,CAISGGWTDTQYF
once,TRBV30,TRBJ1-2,TRBD1,11,TGTGCCGGACAGGAAAACTATGGCTACACCTTC,CAGQENYGYTF
once,TRBV28,TRBJ1-1,TRBD1,15,TGTGCCAGCAGCTCCGCCGGACAGGGTGTCGCTGAAGCTTTCTTT,CASSSAGQGVAEAFF
-,TRBV10-1,TRBJ2-1,TRBD2,17,TGCGCCAGCAGTGGGACTAGCGGGGGGGGGACCTACAATGAGCAGTTCTTC,CASSGTSGGGTYNEQFF
-,TRBV7-8,TRBJ2-3,TRBD2,14,TGTGCCAGCAGTCTAGCGGGGAGCACAGATACGCAGTATTTT,CASSLAGSTDTQYF
-,TRBV6-4,TRBJ1-2,TRBD1,15,TGTGCCAGCAGTGACTCTCCGACAGGGGGAGGGGGCTACACCTTC,CASSDSPTGGGGYTF
-,TRBV4-3,TRBJ2-2,-,15,TGCGCCAGCAGCCAAGAAGGGGGGCGCGGAGGGGAGCTGTTTTTT,CASSQEGGRGGELFF
-,TRBV5-1,TRBJ2-3,-,13,TGCGCCAGCAGCTTGTGGGCGTCAGATACGCAGTATTTT,CASSLWASDTQYF
-,TRBV11-2,TRBJ2-7,TRBD2,16,TGTGCCAGCAGCTTACGAAGCGGGAGGAGCTCCTACGAGCAGTACTTC,CASSLRSGRSSYEQYF
-,TRBV7-2,TRBJ2-5,TRBD1,15,TGTGCCAGCAGTTCCGGACAGGGGCCTCGGGAGACCCAGTACTTC,CASSSGQGPRETQYF
-,TRBV5-6,TRBJ1-4,-,14,TGTGCCAGCAGCTTACTAGAAGCTAATGAAAAACTGTTTTTT,CASSLLEANEKLFF
-,TRBV7-9,TRBJ1-1,-,11,TGTGCCAGCAACGAGTACACTGAAGCTTTCTTT,CASNEYTEAFF
-,TRBV13,TRBJ1-2,-,15,TGTGCCAGCAGCTCCCCGACAAATTCGGACTATGGCTACACCTTC,CASSSPTNSDYGYTF
many,TRBV11-3,TRBJ2-6,-,16,TGTGCCAGCAGCTTAGGTCCGAGCTCTGGGGCCAACGTCCTGACTTTC,CASSLGPSSGANVLTF
once,TRBV7-3,TRBJ2-2,TRBD2,16,TGTGCCAGCAGCCCACTAGGGACTAGCAACACCGGGGAGCTGTTTTTT,CASSPLGTSNTGELFF
few,TRBV29-1,TRBJ2-1,TRBD2,16,TGCAGCGTCGTTCCCCACTTGGGACTAGGCAACAATGAGCAGTTCTTC,CSVVPHLGLGNNEQFF
-,TRBV5-8,TRBJ1-6,TRBD1,15,TGTGCCAGCAGCTTGGAACAGGGGTATAATTCACCCCTCCACTTT,CASSLEQGYNSPLHF